One sample yielded the 2 T cell receptor beta chains listed below, sequenced in a study of beta chain features in type 1 diabetes. These receptors lack a known antigen. The whole isolated RNA underwent reverse transcription, so sequencing captured expressed TCRB transcripts. The protocol was immunoSEQ multiplex PCR, while the TCRdb copy is restricted to in-frame clones and leaves out a portion. The table includes 120,000 or so clones, around 16% detected once. Study-level findings and limits: In all four CD4+ subsets, TCRB CDR3 length was significantly, moderately reduced in type 1 diabetes.

Sequenced material: central memory CD4+ T cells from blood. Every receptor here comes from a man aged 18 to 29 with type 1 diabetes.

This chain links TRBV29-1 with TRBJ1-3; D uncertain. Germline CDR1 reads SQVTM; CDR2 reads ANQGSEA. Trimming stripped 4 bases from V and 8 bases from J, with 12 bases between. CDR3 size: 12 residues. The CDR3 DNA follows: TGCAGCGTTGGCCTGTTTGGGGACACCATATATTTT. Its translation is CSVGLFGDTIYF.

V and J are TRBV30 and TRBJ2-5; D is perhaps TRBD2 (6 bases). The better agreement between TRBJ2-7 and the DNA end casts doubt on the J call. The CDR3 is 13 residues long. The germline gives CDR1 GTSNPN, CDR2 SVGIG (reference sequence). CDR3 bases: TGTGCCTGGTCGAGCGGGCGCTCCTACGAGCAGTACTTC. It encodes CAWSSGRSYEQYF.